This T cell receptor (beta chain) came from a study of blood T cell repertoires in COVID-19. About the study: Samples representing acute and convalescent COVID-19 were sourced from the United States, Italy and Spain. From T cells, B-cell-depleted T cells, or PBMCs came the material, which was cDNA or gDNA.

Study processing details: Reference gene primer amplification in the assay estimated nucleated cell counts. Data came from immunoSEQ multiplex PCR; TCRdb stores just in-frame clones and leaves some out. V and J calls and clone size are given by that table; D and trimming were obtained from the DNA. This table has about 42,000 clones, roughly 93% appearing once. V lost 5 bases and J lost 4; bases outside the gene matches: 8. From germline, CDR1 is MNHEY and CDR2 SMNVEV (reference sequence). CDR3 length equals 17 residues. The TCR was taken from a man aged 50 to 60 with active COVID-19. The genes are TRBV27 and TRBJ2-2; 12 bases fit TRBD2. The specimen was peripheral blood. The CDR3 reads CASSPWTSGIFTGELFF. DNA for the CDR3: TGTGCCAGCAGTCCGTGGACTAGCGGGATTTTCACCGGGGAGCTGTTTTTT.